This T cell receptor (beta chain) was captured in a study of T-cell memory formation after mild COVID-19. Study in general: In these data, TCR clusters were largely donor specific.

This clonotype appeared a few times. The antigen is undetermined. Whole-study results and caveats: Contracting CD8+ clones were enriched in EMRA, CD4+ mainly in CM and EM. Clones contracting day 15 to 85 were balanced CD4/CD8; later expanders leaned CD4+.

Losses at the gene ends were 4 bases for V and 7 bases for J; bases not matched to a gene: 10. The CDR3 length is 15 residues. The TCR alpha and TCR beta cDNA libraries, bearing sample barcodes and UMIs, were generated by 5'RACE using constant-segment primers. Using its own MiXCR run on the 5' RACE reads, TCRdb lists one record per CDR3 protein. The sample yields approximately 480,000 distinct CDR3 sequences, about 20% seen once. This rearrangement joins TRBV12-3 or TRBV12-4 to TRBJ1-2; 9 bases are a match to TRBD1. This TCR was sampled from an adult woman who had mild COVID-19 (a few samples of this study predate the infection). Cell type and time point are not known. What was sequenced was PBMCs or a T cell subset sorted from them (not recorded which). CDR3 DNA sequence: TGTGCCAGCAGTTCCTCAGCCGGGACAGGGCCTGGCTACACCTTC. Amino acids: CASSSSAGTGPGYTF.